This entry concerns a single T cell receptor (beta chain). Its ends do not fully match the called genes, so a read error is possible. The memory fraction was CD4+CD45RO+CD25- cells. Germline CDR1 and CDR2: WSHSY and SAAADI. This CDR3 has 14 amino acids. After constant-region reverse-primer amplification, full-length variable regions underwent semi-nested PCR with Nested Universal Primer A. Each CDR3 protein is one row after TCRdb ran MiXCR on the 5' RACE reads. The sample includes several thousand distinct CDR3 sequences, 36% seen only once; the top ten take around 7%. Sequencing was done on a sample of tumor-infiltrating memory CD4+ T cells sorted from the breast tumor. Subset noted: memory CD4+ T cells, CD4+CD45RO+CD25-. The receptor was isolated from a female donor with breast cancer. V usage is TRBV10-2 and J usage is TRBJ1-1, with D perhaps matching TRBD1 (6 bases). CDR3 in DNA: TGTGCCAGCAGCTGGGACAAACTAATGGCTGAAGCTTTCTTT. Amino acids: CASSWDKLMAEAFF.